This TCR beta chain appears in the sequencing data of a study of blood T cell repertoires in COVID-19. Looked up from germline, CDR1 is MNHEY and CDR2 is SVGAGI. The CDR3 loop spans 12 amino acids. The V end lost 2 bases, the J end lost 6 bases, and 6 bases lay between the germline ends. TCRdb's copy holds only in-frame clones and misses some; the assay was immunoSEQ multiplex PCR. The sample has roughly 110,000 clones; approximately 88% are singletons. Input material: peripheral blood. V gene TRBV6-5 combines with J gene TRBJ2-3; maybe TRBD2 (6 bases). This receptor was obtained from a man aged 40-49 years with active or convalescent COVID-19. CDR3 DNA: TGTGCCAGCAGTTACCGGGAGGATACGCAGTATTTT. This codes for CASSYREDTQYF.